A selection of T cell receptor beta chains follows, all from one sample in a study of PD-1 blockade in classical Hodgkin lymphoma. Profiled with immunoSEQ multiplex PCR; TCRdb holds only in-frame clones, not every one. The sample records more than 15,000 clones, roughly nine tenths being singletons. Source material: peripheral blood mononuclear cells (PBMCs). These receptors all come from a human donor with classical Hodgkin lymphoma. Both conserved end residues are part of each CDR3. D genes are given only for firm matches. The size field is filled for only some rows; it gives once, few, many or a size class.

clone size	D gene	J gene	V gene	CDR3 protein	CDR3 DNA
.	.	TRBJ2-3	TRBV5-1	CASSPGPGQTDTQYF	TGCGCCAGCAGCCCTGGGCCGGGCCAAACAGATACGCAGTATTTT
.	.	TRBJ2-7	TRBV5-5	CASSSVGPNYEQYF	TGTGCCAGCAGCTCAGTCGGGCCGAACTACGAGCAGTACTTC
.	TRBD1	TRBJ2-1	TRBV4-3	CASSQAPGQAYNEQFF	TGCGCCAGCAGCCAGGCACCGGGACAGGCCTACAATGAGCAGTTCTTC
few	.	TRBJ2-1	TRBV6-1	CASSERTGRGYNEQFF	TGTGCCAGCAGTGAGAGGACAGGGAGGGGGTACAATGAGCAGTTCTTC
.	.	TRBJ2-2	TRBV5-1	CASSLRVTGELFF	TGCGCCAGCAGCTTGCGGGTCACCGGGGAGCTGTTTTTT
.	.	TRBJ1-2	TRBV29-1	CSVGHGGYTF	TGCAGCGTTGGTCATGGTGGCTACACCTTC
.	.	TRBJ2-1	TRBV27	CASSRDSVYNEQFF	TGTGCCAGCAGTCGGGACTCGGTTTACAATGAGCAGTTCTTC
.	TRBD2	TRBJ2-1	TRBV4-3	CASSPRGLAGEDEQFF	TGCGCCAGCAGCCCCCGGGGACTAGCGGGAGAGGATGAGCAGTTCTTC
.	TRBD1	TRBJ2-3	TRBV27	CASSRERTGARTDTQYF	TGTGCCAGCAGTCGGGAACGGACAGGGGCGCGCACAGATACGCAGTATTTT
.	TRBD1	TRBJ1-5	TRBV28	CASSQNRGQHF	TGTGCCAGCAGTCAAAACAGGGGACAGCATTTT
once	.	TRBJ2-1	TRBV6-4	CASSAGSGGGYNEQFF	TGTGCCAGCAGTGCAGGTAGCGGAGGAGGGTACAATGAGCAGTTCTTC
.	TRBD2	TRBJ2-3	TRBV18	CASSLGLAGEVTQYF	TGTGCCAGCTCTCTTGGACTAGCGGGAGAGGTTACGCAGTATTTT
.	.	TRBJ2-7	TRBV28	CASSSPRGRKTYEQYF	TGTGCCAGCAGTTCCCCCAGGGGTCGCAAGACCTACGAGCAGTACTTC
few	.	TRBJ1-1	TRBV6-1	CASRGAYTEAFF	TGTGCCAGCAGGGGCGCGTACACTGAAGCTTTCTTT
.	.	TRBJ2-7	TRBV6-6	CASRPDVDEQYF	TGTGCCAGCAGACCGGACGTGGACGAGCAGTACTTC
.	.	TRBJ2-1	TRBV9	CASSPRGRDYNEQFF	TGTGCCAGCAGCCCTAGGGGGAGGGATTACAATGAGCAGTTCTTC
.	.	TRBJ2-7	TRBV7-5	CARSPGTSGSTHEQYF	TGTGCCAGAAGCCCCGGGACTAGCGGGAGTACCCACGAGCAGTACTTC
.	TRBD2	TRBJ2-3	TRBV7-6	CASSLGAAGSQDTQYF	TGTGCCAGCAGCTTAGGGGCAGCGGGGTCCCAGGATACGCAGTATTTT
.	.	TRBJ1-5	TRBV6-1	CASKGDGSLNQPQHF	TGTGCCAGCAAGGGGGACGGGTCTCTCAATCAGCCCCAGCATTTT
.	TRBD2	TRBJ2-1	TRBV5-1	CASSKAGSSYNEQFF	TGCGCCAGCAGCAAAGCGGGGAGCTCCTACAATGAGCAGTTCTTC
.	.	TRBJ1-3	TRBV18	CASSPGGGSGNTIYF	TGTGCCAGCTCCCCCGGAGGCGGCTCTGGAAACACCATATATTTT
.	.	TRBJ1-3	TRBV28	CASSLVGGSGNTIYF	TGTGCCAGCAGTTTGGTAGGGGGCTCTGGAAACACCATATATTTT
.	.	TRBJ2-5	TRBV5-1	CASSFLGETQYF	TGCGCCAGCAGCTTCTTGGGGGAGACCCAGTACTTC
few	TRBD2	TRBJ2-7	TRBV9	CASSVAGGGSSGTYEQYF	TGTGCCAGCAGCGTAGCAGGCGGAGGGAGTAGCGGGACCTACGAGCAGTACTTC
.	.	TRBJ2-4	TRBV20-1	CSAPKGDIQYF	TGCAGTGCTCCGAAGGGGGACATTCAGTACTTC
.	.	TRBJ1-2	TRBV11-2	CASSLGSHGYTF	TGTGCCAGCAGCTTAGGCAGTCATGGCTACACCTTC
.	.	TRBJ1-1	TRBV7-2	CASSPSSRTGFEAFF	TGTGCCAGCAGCCCCTCATCACGGACGGGTTTTGAAGCTTTCTTT
.	TRBD2	TRBJ2-1	TRBV19	CASSTDRGGGTSGANEQFF	TGTGCCAGTAGCACCGACAGGGGAGGGGGGACTAGCGGGGCCAATGAGCAGTTCTTC
.	TRBD2	TRBJ2-1	TRBV15	CATSNGGRALYNEQFF	TGTGCCACCAGCAATGGCGGGAGGGCCTTGTACAATGAGCAGTTCTTC
.	.	TRBJ2-5	TRBV29-1	CSVPQWEGAQETQYF	TGCAGCGTTCCTCAATGGGAGGGGGCACAAGAGACCCAGTACTTC
.	.	TRBJ1-2	TRBV28	CASSSWGDGYTF	TGTGCCAGCAGTAGTTGGGGGGATGGCTACACCTTC
.	TRBD1	TRBJ1-1	TRBV5-1	CASSDPGGTEAFF	TGCGCCAGCAGCGACCCAGGGGGCACTGAAGCTTTCTTT
.	TRBD1	TRBJ2-1	TRBV6-1	CASSGTGYGEQFF	TGTGCCAGCAGTGGGACAGGGTATGGTGAGCAGTTCTTC
.	.	TRBJ1-1	TRBV6-6	CASSPRLNTEAFF	TGTGCCAGCAGTCCGCGCCTGAACACTGAAGCTTTCTTT
few	.	TRBJ2-7	TRBV7-2	CASSSSGGSDQYF	TGTGCCAGCAGCTCTAGTGGGGGGTCAGACCAGTACTTC
.	TRBD2	TRBJ2-1	TRBV4-1	CARTSGRAYEQFF	TGCGCCAGGACTAGCGGGAGGGCATATGAGCAGTTCTTC
.	.	TRBJ1-3	TRBV4-3	CASSQEPTVSGNTIYF	TGCGCCAGCAGCCAGGAACCGACTGTGTCTGGAAACACCATATATTTT
.	.	TRBJ1-2	TRBV5-1	CASSLGTSRGDGYTF	TGCGCCAGCAGCTTGGGAACCAGTAGGGGGGATGGCTACACCTTC
.	.	TRBJ2-7	TRBV10-2	CASSRDTSYEQYF	TGCGCCAGCAGCCGGGACACCTCCTACGAGCAGTACTTC
.	.	TRBJ2-6	TRBV28	CASSLGGLLSGANVLTF	TGTGCCAGCAGTTTGGGGGGGCTCCTCTCTGGGGCCAACGTCCTGACTTTC
.	TRBD2	TRBJ2-3	TRBV7-3	CASSSSGTGGTDTQYF	TGTGCCAGCAGCTCCTCCGGGACCGGGGGGACAGATACGCAGTATTTT
.	.	TRBJ1-4	TRBV5-1	CASSFRAGDGNEKLFF	TGCGCCAGCAGCTTCCGGGCGGGGGACGGTAATGAAAAACTGTTTTTT
.	.	TRBJ2-6	TRBV28	CASSSGASGANVLTF	TGTGCCAGCAGTTCCGGGGCGTCTGGGGCCAACGTCCTGACTTTC
few	TRBD1	TRBJ1-1	TRBV28	CASSLGPAGGRMGTEAFF	TGTGCCAGCAGTTTGGGGCCGGCAGGGGGCCGGATGGGCACTGAAGCTTTCTTT
.	.	TRBJ2-2	TRBV15	CATSKDTPGLFF	TGTGCCACCAGCAAAGACACCCCCGGGCTGTTTTTT
.	.	TRBJ2-7	TRBV28	CASRKGQPYEQYF	TGTGCCAGCAGGAAGGGGCAGCCCTACGAGCAGTACTTC
.	.	TRBJ2-4	TRBV4-3	CASSQGGGQIQYF	TGCGCCAGCAGCCAAGGGGGAGGACAGATTCAGTACTTC
.	TRBD1	TRBJ2-7	TRBV28	CASSSGTASYEQYF	TGTGCCAGCAGTTCAGGGACAGCTTCTTACGAGCAGTACTTC
.	TRBD2	TRBJ2-3	TRBV25-1	CASGRAGALDTQYF	TGTGCCAGCGGACGAGCGGGAGCCCTAGATACGCAGTATTTT
.	.	TRBJ1-1	TRBV7-2	CASSTPPMLQGRETEAFF	TGTGCCAGCAGTACCCCTCCGATGCTCCAGGGTAGAGAAACTGAAGCTTTCTTT
.	TRBD2	TRBJ2-1	TRBV9	CASSERGYSYNEQFF	TGTGCCAGCAGCGAGCGGGGTTACTCCTACAATGAGCAGTTCTTC